The 19 T cell receptor beta chains listed next were all sequenced from one sample in a study of early T cells in non-severe SARS-CoV-2 infection. MiXCR, applied by TCRdb to the 5' RACE reads, yields one record per CDR3 protein. The profile shows about 33,000 distinct CDR3 sequences, roughly 4.5% of them singletons. Sequencing used whole blood. The source is an adult who was a healthcare worker with PCR-confirmed SARS-CoV-2 infection or an uninfected control (not recorded which).

This clonotype was detected many times. V is TRBV24-1 and J is TRBJ2-3, with D possibly TRBD2 on 5 matching bases. The CDR3 is 15 amino acids. Deletions cut 2 bases from V and 7 bases from J, with 15 bases between. In germline, CDR1 is KGHDR, CDR2 SFDVKD. CDR3 loop: CATSDSLDGINTQYF. CDR3 nucleotides: TGTGCCACCAGTGATTCCCTAGACGGGATTAATACGCAGTATTTT.

This clonotype was recorded at least ten times. V is TRBV28 and J is TRBJ2-5, with D perhaps TRBD2 (5 bases). The CDR3 consists of 15 residues. Trimming left V 4 bases short and J 4 bases short, with 16 bases between. Germline CDR1 and CDR2: MDHEN and SYDVKM. CDR3 sequence (DNA): TGTGCCAGCAGTTCTTCTAGAGGACTGGGAGAGACCCAGTACTTC. It specifies CASSSSRGLGETQYF.

This clonotype came up many times. This sequence joins TRBV19 and TRBJ1-2; no definite D call. The CDR3 consists of 13 residues. Trimming pared 4 bases from V and 5 bases from J, leaving 11 bases between. The germline CDR1 and CDR2 sequences are LNHDA and SQIVND (reference sequence). The CDR3 DNA reads as TGTGCCAGTAGTACCCCGCGGGGATATGGCTACACCTTC. Its translation: CASSTPRGYGYTF.

This clonotype was seen at least ten times. This chain joins TRBV5-4 and TRBJ2-7, with a weak D call TRBD1 (6 bases). Trimming took off 4 bases at V and 2 bases at J, with 10 bases between the two ends. Germline assignment: CDR1 SGHNT and CDR2 YYREEE (reference sequence). The CDR3 extends over 13 amino acids. Here the CDR3 reads CASSVQGTYEQYF. The CDR3 bases are TGTGCCAGCAGCGTACAGGGAACCTACGAGCAGTACTTC. The entire variable domain, with the rest obtained from reference TRBV5-4 and TRBJ2-7, is as follows: ETGVTQSPTHLIKTRGQQVTLRCSSQSGHNTVSWYQQALGQGPQFIFQYYREEENGRGNFPPRFSGLQFPNYSSELNVNALELDDSALYLCASSVQGTYEQYFGPGTRLTVT.

This rearrangement joins TRBV18 to TRBJ1-5; 7 bases map to TRBD1. Germline V gives CDR1 KGHSH, CDR2 LQKENI. V lost 4 bases and J lost 2; bases outside the gene matches: 5. The CDR3 extends over 15 amino acids. The chain's CDR3 is CASSRDSMGNQPQHF. In DNA form, the CDR3 reads TGTGCCAGCTCACGGGACAGCATGGGCAATCAGCCCCAGCATTTT.

This clonotype was seen many times. The V call is TRBV2, the J call TRBJ2-7, with D perhaps TRBD2 (6 bases). CDR1 SNHLY and CDR2 FYNNEI come from the germline V gene. V shed 7 bases and J shed 1 base, with 17 bases lying between them. This CDR3 has 15 amino acids. The CDR3 loop is CASKRWTGESYEQYF. As DNA, the CDR3 is TGTGCCAGCAAAAGGTGGACGGGGGAGTCCTACGAGCAGTACTTC.

This clonotype was seen a handful of times. The chain couples TRBV7-3 to TRBJ1-1; D gene uncertain. Between the trimmed V and J ends, which lost 0 bases and 1 base, there was a span of 9 bases. This CDR3 region has 15 residues. CDR1 is SGHTA, CDR2 FQGTGA, per germline. The CDR3 DNA follows: TGTGCCAGCAGCTTAACGTTTGACGGGAACACTGAAGCTTTCTTT. As protein: CASSLTFDGNTEAFF.

This clonotype was seen repeatedly, ten times or more. The chain joins TRBV7-2 to TRBJ1-4; perhaps TRBD1 as D (6 bases). Germline CDR1 and CDR2: SGHTA and FQGNSA. V was cut by 1 base and J by 8 bases, with 17 bases left in between. CDR3 length equals 16 residues. The CDR3 spells CASSLVGGGSGEKLFF. As DNA, the CDR3 is TGTGCCAGCAGCTTAGTTGGTGGGGGCTCAGGAGAAAAACTGTTTTTT.

This clonotype came up many times. The chain employs TRBV9 and TRBJ2-3; D perhaps matches TRBD2 (7 bases). Per the germline V gene, CDR1 is SGDLS and CDR2 is YYNGEE. This CDR3 is 15 amino acids long. V was clipped by 0 bases and J by 3 bases, with 11 bases between them. Here the CDR3 DNA reads TGTGCCAGCAGCGTAGTGGCGGGGGCGACAGATACGCAGTATTTT. Encoded protein: CASSVVAGATDTQYF. The variable domain in full, completed from reference TRBV9 and TRBJ2-3, reads DSGVTQTPKHLITATGQRVTLRCSPRSGDLSVYWYQQSLDQGLQFLIQYYNGEERAKGNILERFSAQQFPDLHSELNLSSLELGDSALYFCASSVVAGATDTQYFGPGTRLTVL.

At least ten counts were recorded for this clonotype. This rearrangement joins TRBV20-1 to TRBJ1-6; TRBD1 might be the D (5 bases). Trimming left V 3 bases short and J 10 bases short, with 13 bases between. Per the germline V gene, CDR1 is DFQATT and CDR2 is SNEGSKA (reference sequence). The CDR3 sequence is 13 residues long. CDR3 in DNA: TGCAGTGCTAGTGGACACGGGGAATCACCCCTCCACTTT. Protein: CSASGHGESPLHF.

Many counts were recorded for this clonotype. This chain joins TRBV7-6 and TRBJ2-7; 8 bases map to TRBD1. The CDR3 length is 14 residues. Germline CDR1 SGHVS, CDR2 FNYEAQ. V shed 5 bases, J shed 4 bases, and the junction held 7 bases outside the gene matches. CDR3 DNA: TGTGCCAGCAGCCCCCCGGGACAGGCGTACGAGCAGTACTTC. Its protein product is CASSPPGQAYEQYF.

The chain couples TRBV11-2 to TRBJ2-7, with D perhaps TRBD2 (6 bases). The CDR3 is made up of 15 amino acids. Germline V gene data show CDR1 as SGHAT and CDR2 as FQNNGV. The V end was cut by 1 base, the J end by 1 base, with 11 bases between. The DNA for the CDR3 is TGTGCCAGCAGCTTAGTAGCGGTGAATTCCTACGAGCAGTACTTC. Translated, it gives CASSLVAVNSYEQYF. Based on the CDR3 plus reference TRBV11-2 and TRBJ2-7, the full variable domain is EAGVAQSPRYKIIEKRQSVAFWCNPISGHATLYWYQQILGQGPKLLIQFQNNGVVDDSQLPKDRFSAERLKGVDSTLKIQPAKLEDSAVYLCASSLVAVNSYEQYFGPGTRLTVT.

This clonotype was recorded many times. The genes are TRBV28 and TRBJ2-2, with D perhaps given as TRBD1 or TRBD2 (5 bases each). There are 12 residues in the CDR3. Germline values: CDR1 MDHEN, CDR2 SYDVKM. V lost 2 bases to trimming and J lost 9 bases, with 7 bases between them. Here the CDR3 DNA reads TGTGCCAGCAGTTTACGGGGCCGGGAGCTGTTTTTT. It yields the protein CASSLRGRELFF.

This chain uses TRBV7-2 with TRBJ2-2; TRBD1 might be the D (7 bases). Germline values: CDR1 SGHTA, CDR2 FQGNSA. V dropped 6 bases and J dropped 4 bases, with 15 bases sitting between them. This CDR3 is 15 amino acids long. CDR3 loop: CASRNPRGATGELFF. The CDR3 DNA reads as TGTGCCAGCAGAAACCCCAGGGGGGCCACCGGGGAGCTGTTTTTT.

The table lists this clonotype with many counts. The J gene is TRBJ2-1, the V gene TRBV9; 7 bases fit TRBD2. Per germline, CDR1 SGDLS and CDR2 YYNGEE. The CDR3 contains 13 residues. V shed 6 bases, J shed 4 bases, and the junction held 4 bases outside the gene matches. The CDR3 DNA reads TGTGCCAGCAACCTGGGAGGGTACAATGAGCAGTTCTTC. Protein sequence: CASNLGGYNEQFF.

The genes are TRBV28 and TRBJ2-1; TRBD2 matches 8 bases. The CDR3 is made up of 15 amino acids. V lost 3 bases and J lost 6; bases outside the gene matches: 7. Germline V gene sequence: CDR1 MDHEN, CDR2 SYDVKM. Here the CDR3 DNA reads TGTGCCAGCAGTTTGCCTACCGGGGGGGGCAATGAGCAGTTCTTC. Its translation: CASSLPTGGGNEQFF.

This clonotype has ten or more counts. The chain links TRBV28 to TRBJ2-7; TRBD2 matches 9 bases. CDR3 length: 12 residues. In germline, CDR1 is MDHEN, CDR2 SYDVKM. V was clipped by 7 bases and J by 6 bases; unmatched bases: 4. CDR3: CASTLRGGEQYF. The DNA for the CDR3 is TGTGCCAGCACTTTGCGGGGGGGCGAGCAGTACTTC.

This clonotype is deemed medium-sized. The V and J genes are TRBV27 and TRBJ2-1; maybe TRBD2 (7 bases). V dropped 2 bases and J dropped 2 bases, with 10 bases sitting between them. In germline, CDR1 is MNHEY, CDR2 SMNVEV (reference sequence). This CDR3 is 15 amino acids long. The DNA of the CDR3 is TGTGCCAGCAGTTTAGTGGGGGGGCCCTACAATGAGCAGTTCTTC. The encoded protein is CASSLVGGPYNEQFF.

The V and J genes are TRBV11-2 and TRBJ2-2; D remains ambiguous. Trimming cost V 3 bases and J 4 bases, with 12 bases left between them. CDR3 length: 15 amino acids. Germline-derived CDR1 and CDR2 are SGHAT and FQNNGV. CDR3 sequence: CASSFPRTPTGELFF. CDR3 sequence (DNA): TGTGCCAGCAGCTTTCCCAGAACCCCCACCGGGGAGCTGTTTTTT. Full variable domain (remainder filled in from reference TRBV11-2 and TRBJ2-2): EAGVAQSPRYKIIEKRQSVAFWCNPISGHATLYWYQQILGQGPKLLIQFQNNGVVDDSQLPKDRFSAERLKGVDSTLKIQPAKLEDSAVYLCASSFPRTPTGELFFGEGSRLTVL.